Listed here are 29 T cell receptor beta chains from one sample, sequenced in a study of shared clonotypes between healthy human individuals. Measured with immunoSEQ multiplex PCR; TCRdb has only the in-frame clones, and not every one. The sample holds 2.3 million or so clones, 90% to 95% seen once. The sample comprised naive CD4+ T cells from PBMCs. The subset: CD45RA+ positively selected. These receptors all stem from a man younger than 30 in good health. Some clones in this sample may be carry-over from other donors' samples.

This chain uses TRBV9 with TRBJ1-1, with a weak D call TRBD1 (6 bases). Germline CDR1 SGDLS, CDR2 YYNGEE. The CDR3 runs to 15 residues. V was trimmed by 3 bases and J by 5 bases, leaving 17 bases between them. CDR3 bases: TGTGCCAGCAGCGAGGGGCACAGGGAGGGGACTGAAGCTTTCTTT. Encoded protein: CASSEGHREGTEAFF.

V usage is TRBV19 and J usage is TRBJ2-1, with D perhaps TRBD1 (6 bases). The CDR3 sequence is 15 residues long. Germline CDR1 and CDR2: LNHDA and SQIVND (reference sequence). V lost 8 bases, J lost 4 bases, and 18 bases lay in between. In DNA, the CDR3 is TGTGCCAGTGGCCTGGGACACCTAAAATACAATGAGCAGTTCTTC. It is translated as CASGLGHLKYNEQFF.

J is TRBJ1-2 and V is TRBV28; D remains unclear. Between the trimmed V and J ends, which lost 4 bases and 8 bases, there was a span of 26 bases. Germline V gene sequence: CDR1 MDHEN, CDR2 SYDVKM. This CDR3 comprises 17 residues. Written as DNA, the CDR3 is TGTGCCAGCAGTTCGCCGCGACTAGCAAAGGGAACCGGGGGCTACACCTTC. This translates into CASSSPRLAKGTGGYTF.

The gene calls are TRBV27 and TRBJ2-7; 9 nucleotides match TRBD2. J gave up 3 bases and V 7 bases, and 10 bases lay outside the gene matches. CDR3 size: 15 residues. Germline lookup yields CDR1 MNHEY and CDR2 SMNVEV (reference sequence). CDR3 loop: CASMPGLAGRYEQYF. In DNA, the CDR3 is TGTGCCAGCATGCCAGGGCTAGCGGGACGCTACGAGCAGTACTTC.

V usage is TRBV6-1 and J usage is TRBJ1-5, with D hard to call. Per the germline V gene, CDR1 is MNHNS and CDR2 is SASEGT. V was shortened by 2 bases and J by 0 bases, with 11 bases between the two germline ends. The CDR3 spans 16 residues. CDR3 coding DNA: TGTGCCAGCAGTGAAAGGAGGACGAATAGCAATCAGCCCCAGCATTTT. It yields the protein CASSERRTNSNQPQHF.

V gene TRBV6-4 combines with J gene TRBJ2-1; 10 bases map to TRBD2. The CDR3 contains 19 residues. The germline gives CDR1 MRHNA, CDR2 SNTAGT. V dropped 2 bases and J dropped 9; count of bases not matched to a gene: 19. CDR3 DNA sequence: TGTGCCAGCAGTGACGACCTAGCGGGAGTCAACCTCTACAGCCCTGAGCAGTTCTTC. It is translated as CASSDDLAGVNLYSPEQFF.

The rearrangement links TRBV9 to TRBJ2-1, with 15 bases lining up with TRBD2. V gave up 4 bases and J gave up 7 bases; unmatched junction bases: 6. Germline CDR1 is SGDLS and CDR2 is YYNGEE. The CDR3 is 16 amino acids. CDR3 residues: CASSFSGTSGRNEQFF. CDR3 bases: TGTGCCAGCAGCTTCTCTGGGACTAGCGGGAGGAATGAGCAGTTCTTC.

The J gene is TRBJ2-7, the V gene TRBV5-1; 11 bases are shared with TRBD1. V gave up 4 bases and J gave up 2 bases; unmatched junction bases: 5. Germline loops: CDR1 SGHRS, CDR2 YFSETQ. The CDR3 has 15 amino acids. The CDR3 reads CASSNRGQGAYEQYF. In DNA, the CDR3 is TGCGCCAGCAGCAACCGGGGACAGGGGGCCTACGAGCAGTACTTC.

V and J are TRBV6-5 and TRBJ2-7; 9 bases match TRBD1. With V trimmed by 6 bases and J by 6 bases, 12 bases remained unmatched. The V gene's germline CDR1 is MNHEY and CDR2 SVGAGI. The length of the CDR3 is 15 residues. CDR3 nucleotides: TGTGCCAGCAGCCCTGGTTGGGACAGGGTATCCGAGCAGTACTTC. Residues: CASSPGWDRVSEQYF.

The V call is TRBV19, the J call TRBJ2-5, with TRBD1 matching 9 bases. This CDR3 is 16 amino acids long. The V gene's germline CDR1 is LNHDA and CDR2 SQIVND (reference sequence). V lost 1 base to trimming and J lost 3 bases; unmatched junction nucleotides: 6. The CDR3 sequence: CASSIVATGGKETQYF. DNA of the CDR3: TGTGCCAGTAGTATAGTGGCTACAGGGGGCAAAGAGACCCAGTACTTC.

Only a few counts were recorded for this clone. The rearrangement links TRBV2 to TRBJ1-1, with TRBD1 matching over 7 bases. V trimming: 5 bases; J trimming: 13 bases; junction bases outside the gene matches: 7. CDR1 and CDR2 from the germline V gene are SNHLY and FYNNEI. CDR3 size: 11 residues. The CDR3 DNA reads as TGTGCCAGCAGTAGACAGGGATTTGATTTCTTT. It yields the protein CASSRQGFDFF.

The gene calls are TRBV5-1 and TRBJ1-1; D gene ambiguous. The CDR3 consists of 13 residues. Germline lookup yields CDR1 SGHRS and CDR2 YFSETQ. Trimming left V 1 base short and J 3 bases short, with 7 bases between. CDR3 DNA sequence: TGCGCCAGCAGCTTGCAGGTGTACACTGAAGCTTTCTTT. As protein: CASSLQVYTEAFF.

The gene calls are TRBV30 and TRBJ2-5; D may be TRBD1 or TRBD2 (6 bases each). The CDR3 totals 13 residues. V was shortened by 2 bases and J by 5 bases, with 12 bases between the two germline ends. Germline loops: CDR1 GTSNPN, CDR2 SVGIG (reference sequence). CDR3 nucleotides: TGTGCCTGGAGTAGGGGGGTCCAGGAGACCCAGTACTTC. Amino acids: CAWSRGVQETQYF.

This clone was observed once. Other DNA sequences in the sample encode the same CDR3. The rearrangement joins TRBV5-4 to TRBJ2-3, with D unresolved. Germline V lookup: CDR1 SGHNT, CDR2 YYREEE (reference sequence). This CDR3 contains 14 residues. V was trimmed by 0 bases and J by 1 base, leaving 6 bases between them. CDR3 residues: CASSLAPGTDTQYF. DNA for the CDR3: TGTGCCAGCAGCTTGGCTCCGGGCACAGATACGCAGTATTTT. Looking up the rest from reference TRBV5-4 and TRBJ2-3 gives the full variable domain: ETGVTQSPTHLIKTRGQQVTLRCSSQSGHNTVSWYQQALGQGPQFIFQYYREEENGRGNFPPRFSGLQFPNYSSELNVNALELDDSALYLCASSLAPGTDTQYFGPGTRLTVL.

This clone was detected once. This rearrangement joins TRBV7-9 to TRBJ2-2; 10 nucleotides line up with TRBD2. Germline V gene sequence: CDR1 SEHNR, CDR2 FQNEAQ (reference sequence). There are 19 residues in the CDR3. V lost 5 bases, J lost 0 bases, and 12 bases stayed unmatched. CDR3 nucleotide sequence: TGTGCCAGCAGCCTCAGGGTAGCGGGAGGAAATACGAACACCGGGGAGCTGTTTTTT. It is translated as CASSLRVAGGNTNTGELFF.

This rearrangement joins TRBV5-4 to TRBJ2-1; 13 bases are a match to TRBD2. Germline CDR1 SGHNT, CDR2 YYREEE (reference sequence). V shed 3 bases, J shed 9 bases, and the junction held 6 bases outside the gene matches. The CDR3 length is 15 residues. The CDR3 coding sequence is TGTGCCAGCAGCTATGGACTAGCGGGAGTAGGTGAGCAGTTCTTC. This translates into CASSYGLAGVGEQFF.

This chain links TRBV7-3 with TRBJ2-3, with 11 bases identical to TRBD2. Germline CDR1 SGHTA, CDR2 FQGTGA. Losses at the gene ends were 2 bases for V and 5 bases for J; bases not matched to a gene: 3. CDR3 size: 15 residues. The CDR3 here is CASSLSGLAGDTQYF. The CDR3 coding sequence is TGTGCCAGCAGCTTATCAGGACTAGCGGGAGATACGCAGTATTTT.

V and J are TRBV11-3 and TRBJ2-1; D uncertain. Germline V lookup: CDR1 SGHNT, CDR2 YENEEA. The V and J ends lost 8 bases and 8 bases respectively, with 16 bases between them. The CDR3 totals 13 residues. DNA for the CDR3: TGTGCCAGCCCTACGATAACCGGCGATGAGCAGTTCTTC. This codes for CASPTITGDEQFF.

This chain connects TRBV4-1 to TRBJ2-1; a possible D gene is TRBD1 (5 bases). The CDR3 spans 13 residues. The ends were cut back, 8 bases at V and 10 bases at J, with 18 bases in the middle. Per germline, CDR1 MGHRA and CDR2 YSYEKL. CDR3 sequence (DNA): TGCGCCAGCCGACGGCCCCAGGGCCCCGAGCAGTTCTTC. The encoded protein is CASRRPQGPEQFF.

The CDR3 region has the DNA TGTGCCAGCAGCAACCGGGACTCTAGTTCCTACGAGCAGTACTTC. This translates into CASSNRDSSSYEQYF. The chain joins TRBV13 to TRBJ2-7, with a weak D call TRBD2 (6 bases). With 5 bases removed from V and 1 base from J, the gap between germline ends came to 15 bases. The CDR3 totals 15 residues. Germline V gene lookup returns CDR1 PRHDT and CDR2 FYEKMQ (reference sequence).

This chain uses TRBV19 with TRBJ2-4; 10 nucleotides match TRBD1. Germline V lookup: CDR1 LNHDA, CDR2 SQIVND (reference sequence). CDR3 size: 16 residues. Unmatched junction bases numbered 7, after V lost 4 bases and J lost 4 bases. The CDR3 sequence is CASSTRGTGEKNIQYF. CDR3 coding DNA: TGTGCCAGTAGTACCCGGGGGACAGGGGAGAAAAACATTCAGTACTTC.

The rearrangement links TRBV28 to TRBJ1-2; D is ambiguous. Germline loops: CDR1 MDHEN, CDR2 SYDVKM. Trimming removed 8 bases at V and 4 bases at J, with 17 bases between. CDR3 length: 14 residues. The DNA of the CDR3 is TGTGCCAGCCTAACGGAGGGCCAACCCTATGGCTACACCTTC. Protein sequence: CASLTEGQPYGYTF.

This rearrangement joins TRBV28 to TRBJ1-2; no clear D. Trimming stripped 3 bases from V and 4 bases from J, with 12 bases between. Per the germline V gene, CDR1 is MDHEN and CDR2 is SYDVKM. The CDR3 runs to 14 residues. CDR3 DNA sequence: TGTGCCAGCAGTTTTCGTCAGCACCGCTATGGCTACACCTTC. This codes for CASSFRQHRYGYTF.

This sequence joins TRBV14 and TRBJ2-3; possible D gene TRBD1, 5 bases. The CDR3 sequence is 16 residues long. CDR1 is SGHDN, CDR2 FVKESK, per germline. V lost 0 bases to trimming and J lost 3 bases, with 13 bases between them. The CDR3 loop reads CASSQDSGRVTDTQYF. The CDR3 DNA reads as TGTGCCAGCAGCCAAGACTCTGGCAGGGTGACAGATACGCAGTATTTT.

V usage is TRBV11-1 and J usage is TRBJ2-5, with 7 bases identical to TRBD1. The V gene's germline CDR1 is SGHAT and CDR2 FQDESV (reference sequence). This CDR3 region has 11 residues. V lost 5 bases and J lost 11; bases outside the gene matches: 5. The CDR3 reads CASSIQGEQYF. Written as DNA, the CDR3 is TGTGCCAGCAGCATTCAGGGGGAGCAGTACTTC. The full variable domain, in which reference TRBV11-1 and TRBJ2-5 provide the parts outside the CDR3, is EAEVAQSPRYKITEKSQAVAFWCDPISGHATLYWYRQILGQGPELLVQFQDESVVDDSQLPKDRFSAERLKGVDSTLKIQPAELGDSAMYLCASSIQGEQYFGPGTRLLVL.

V gene TRBV4-1 combines with J gene TRBJ2-1; perhaps TRBD2 as D (6 bases). Germline V gene data show CDR1 as MGHRA and CDR2 as YSYEKL. CDR3 size: 13 residues. Between the trimmed V and J ends, which lost 1 base and 10 bases, there was a span of 11 bases. The CDR3 coding sequence is TGCGCCAGCAGCCAAGGACTAGTAAGAGAGCAGTTCTTC. Translation gives CASSQGLVREQFF.

A remark on this clone: Distinct nucleotide sequences in the sample also encode this CDR3. This chain connects TRBV25-1 to TRBJ1-1, with a tentative D call TRBD1 (6 bases). Looked up from germline, CDR1 is MGHDK and CDR2 is SYGVNS. With 3 bases removed from V and 1 base from J, the gap between germline ends came to 15 bases. The CDR3 contains 16 residues. The CDR3 DNA reads TGTGCCAGCAGTGAGTTTGGAGGGGGGCGGAACACTGAAGCTTTCTTT. Translated, it gives CASSEFGGGRNTEAFF.

CDR3 DNA sequence: TGTGCCAGCAGTCTCCGGGACAGCTCCTACGAGCAGTACTTC. This encodes CASSLRDSSYEQYF. The chain joins TRBV6-1 to TRBJ2-7; 7 nucleotides match TRBD1. Germline V gives CDR1 MNHNS, CDR2 SASEGT. The length of the CDR3 is 14 residues. The V and J ends lost 5 bases and 0 bases, in that order; junction bases with no gene match: 4.

V and J are TRBV4-3 and TRBJ2-7; 8 bases are shared with TRBD2. Germline lookup yields CDR1 LGHNA and CDR2 YSLEER. CDR3 length: 14 residues. V was pared by 1 base and J by 3 bases, with 2 bases of the junction left unmatched. CDR3 sequence reads: CASSQGTSFYEQYF. In nucleotides, the CDR3 is TGCGCCAGCAGCCAAGGGACTAGCTTCTACGAGCAGTACTTC.